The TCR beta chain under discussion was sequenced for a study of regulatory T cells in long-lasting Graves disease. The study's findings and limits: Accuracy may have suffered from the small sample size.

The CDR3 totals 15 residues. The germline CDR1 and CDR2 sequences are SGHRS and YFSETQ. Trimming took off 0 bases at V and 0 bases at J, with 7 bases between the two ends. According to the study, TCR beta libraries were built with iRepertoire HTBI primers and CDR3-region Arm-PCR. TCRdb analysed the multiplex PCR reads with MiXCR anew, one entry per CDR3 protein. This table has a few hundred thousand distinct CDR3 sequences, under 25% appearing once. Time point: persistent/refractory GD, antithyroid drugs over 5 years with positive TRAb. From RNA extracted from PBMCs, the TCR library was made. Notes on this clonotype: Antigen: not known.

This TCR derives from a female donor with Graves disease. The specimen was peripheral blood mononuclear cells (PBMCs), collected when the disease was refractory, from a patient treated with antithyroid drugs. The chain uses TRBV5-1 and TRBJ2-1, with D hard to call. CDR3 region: CASSLGDNSYNEQFF. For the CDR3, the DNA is TGCGCCAGCAGCTTGGGCGACAACTCCTACAATGAGCAGTTCTTC.